This T cell receptor beta chain was profiled in a study of blood T cell repertoires in COVID-19. Study information: Sample material is recorded as cDNA or gDNA derived from T cells, B-cell-depleted T cells, or PBMCs.

Sequenced by immunoSEQ multiplex PCR; TCRdb stores in-frame clones only, minus some. The sample holds about 220,000 clones; around four fifths are singletons and the top ten take 5.2%. V was trimmed by 7 bases and J by 0 bases, leaving 16 bases between them. Germline V lookup: CDR1 MNHNY, CDR2 SVGAGI (reference sequence). This CDR3 has 15 residues. The sequenced material came from peripheral blood. V usage is TRBV6-6 and J usage is TRBJ2-7; possible D gene TRBD1, 6 bases. This receptor was identified in a woman aged 70-85 years with COVID-19, enrolled during active disease. CDR3 in amino acids: CASTLGAGSSYEQYF. The DNA of the CDR3 is TGTGCCAGCACTCTGGGGGCCGGTAGCTCCTACGAGCAGTACTTC.